A selection of T cell receptor beta chains follows, all from one sample in a study of early T cells in non-severe SARS-CoV-2 infection. Each CDR3 protein gets one entry after TCRdb re-called the 5' RACE reads with MiXCR. The sample records some 29,000 distinct CDR3 sequences, about 4.8% being singletons. The sequenced sample consisted of whole blood. The receptors come from an adult who was a healthcare worker with PCR-confirmed SARS-CoV-2 infection or an uninfected control (not recorded which). Both conserved end residues are part of each CDR3. The D gene is left open where the match is weak. Clone sizes are given selectively: once, few, many, or a class where the clone is expanded.

J gene	V gene	clone size	D gene	CDR3 length	CDR3 protein	CDR3 DNA
TRBJ2-7	TRBV4-2	few	TRBD2	16	CASSQDASSGFFEQYF	TGTGCCAGCAGCCAAGATGCGTCTAGCGGGTTTTTCGAGCAGTACTTC
TRBJ1-2	TRBV5-5	.	.	13	CASSQGIDYGYTF	TGTGCCAGCAGCCAGGGGATCGACTATGGCTACACCTTC
TRBJ1-1	TRBV3-1	many	TRBD1	16	CASSQVLTGRFTEAFF	TGTGCCAGCAGCCAGGTGCTGACAGGGAGGTTCACTGAAGCTTTCTTT
TRBJ2-7	TRBV10-3	.	TRBD1	14	CAISGGTGAYEQYF	TGTGCCATCAGTGGTGGGACAGGGGCCTACGAGCAGTACTTC
TRBJ1-4	TRBV28	.	TRBD1	17	CASKAGQGAGTNEKLFF	TGTGCCAGCAAAGCGGGACAGGGGGCAGGAACTAATGAAAAACTGTTTTTT
TRBJ2-7	TRBV12-3/TRBV12-4	many	.	15	CASSNRHGNSYEQYF	TGTGCCAGCAGCAACCGACACGGAAATTCTTACGAGCAGTACTTC
TRBJ2-3	TRBV9	few	.	15	CASSVVGARGDTQYF	TGTGCCAGCAGCGTAGTCGGGGCACGCGGAGATACGCAGTATTTT
TRBJ1-1	TRBV7-2	many	.	15	CASSLNRHTNTEAFF	TGTGCCAGCAGCTTAAACAGGCACACTAACACTGAAGCTTTCTTT
TRBJ2-1	TRBV27	.	TRBD2	16	CASSTGGRDRYNEQFF	TGTGCCAGCAGTACGGGGGGGCGGGATAGGTACAATGAGCAGTTCTTC
TRBJ2-1	TRBV27	.	.	12	CATQAEYNEQFF	TGTGCCACCCAGGCGGAATACAATGAGCAGTTCTTC
TRBJ2-2	TRBV25-1	few	.	11	CASRNTGELFF	TGTGCCAGCCGGAACACCGGGGAGCTGTTTTTT
TRBJ2-7	TRBV12-3/TRBV12-4	.	TRBD1	17	CASSLHAPGTGGSEQYF	TGTGCCAGCAGTTTGCACGCACCCGGGACAGGGGGGTCCGAGCAGTACTTC
TRBJ1-1	TRBV5-1	many	.	14	CASSFNSQNTEAFF	TGCGCCAGCAGCTTTAACAGCCAGAACACTGAAGCTTTCTTT
TRBJ2-7	TRBV5-4	many	TRBD1	15	CASSPRAGTEYEQYF	TGTGCCAGCAGCCCACGCGCCGGGACAGAATACGAGCAGTACTTC
TRBJ1-2	TRBV12-3/TRBV12-4	many	.	14	CASSFLPRQRGYTF	TGTGCCAGCAGTTTCCTGCCGAGACAGCGGGGCTACACCTTC
TRBJ2-3	TRBV29-1	many	.	15	CSVEKGTASTDTQYF	TGCAGCGTTGAAAAGGGGACGGCTAGCACAGATACGCAGTATTTT
TRBJ1-2	TRBV10-2	many	.	12	CASWDGNYGYTF	TGCGCCAGTTGGGACGGCAACTATGGCTACACCTTC
TRBJ2-3	TRBV5-4	.	.	15	CASSSTTEFTDTQYF	TGTGCCAGCAGCTCAACTACCGAATTCACAGATACGCAGTATTTT
TRBJ2-1	TRBV9	many	.	14	CASSGGSSYNEQFF	TGTGCCAGCAGCGGAGGGAGCTCCTACAATGAGCAGTTCTTC
TRBJ1-6	TRBV11-2	.	TRBD1	16	CASSPTAGTGVSPLHF	TGTGCCAGCAGCCCCACAGCTGGGACAGGGGTTTCACCCCTCCACTTT
TRBJ1-1	TRBV5-4	few	.	14	CASSPGTENTEAFF	TGTGCCAGCAGCCCCGGGACGGAGAACACTGAAGCTTTCTTT
TRBJ2-7	TRBV6-5	few	.	13	CASSLNPGNEQYF	TGTGCCAGCAGTTTAAACCCAGGGAACGAGCAGTACTTC
TRBJ1-2	TRBV2	many	.	15	CASSGVRGSNYGYTF	TGTGCCAGCAGCGGAGTCAGGGGTTCTAACTATGGCTACACCTTC
TRBJ1-1	TRBV18	.	TRBD1	16	CASSRTGTGANTEAFF	TGTGCCAGCTCACGAACCGGGACAGGGGCGAACACTGAAGCTTTCTTT
TRBJ2-7	TRBV18	many	.	13	CASSPRSTYEQYF	TGTGCCAGCTCACCGCGTTCTACCTACGAGCAGTACTTC
TRBJ2-3	TRBV7-9	few	TRBD2	16	CASSWGLAGLTDTQYF	TGTGCCAGCAGCTGGGGACTAGCGGGACTCACAGATACGCAGTATTTT
TRBJ2-4	TRBV19	few	TRBD2	16	CASSTKTSIAKNIQYF	TGTGCCAGTAGTACCAAGACTAGCATCGCCAAAAACATTCAGTACTTC
TRBJ2-2	TRBV14	few	.	18	CASSRYLKSGMNTGELFF	TGTGCCAGCAGCCGATATCTGAAGTCAGGGATGAACACCGGGGAGCTGTTTTTT
TRBJ2-2	TRBV6-2/TRBV6-3	medium-sized	.	14	CASSYGSDTGELFF	TGTGCCAGCAGTTACGGGAGCGACACCGGGGAGCTGTTTTTT
TRBJ2-1	TRBV25-1	.	.	12	CASSGRYNEQFF	TGTGCCAGCAGTGGGCGATACAATGAGCAGTTCTTC
TRBJ2-5	TRBV7-9	many	.	14	CASSLKAPQETQYF	TGTGCCAGCAGCTTAAAGGCACCTCAAGAGACCCAGTACTTC
TRBJ2-7	TRBV2	.	.	11	CASQQQYEQYF	TGTGCCAGCCAACAACAGTACGAGCAGTACTTC
TRBJ2-7	TRBV29-1	.	.	12	CSVEVVGYEQYF	TGCAGCGTTGAAGTTGTGGGATACGAGCAGTACTTC
TRBJ2-6	TRBV28	.	.	14	CASRDRSGANVLTF	TGTGCCAGCAGAGACAGATCTGGGGCCAACGTCCTGACTTTC
TRBJ2-4	TRBV11-3	many	.	13	CASSSGSGNIQYF	TGTGCCAGCAGCTCTGGGTCAGGGAACATTCAGTACTTC
TRBJ2-1	TRBV3-1	many	TRBD2	16	CASSASSGGTYNEQFF	TGTGCCAGCAGCGCATCTAGCGGGGGGACTTACAATGAGCAGTTCTTC
TRBJ2-1	TRBV7-2	many	.	16	CASSPVERGAGNEQFF	TGTGCCAGCAGCCCCGTTGAAAGGGGGGCGGGTAATGAGCAGTTCTTC
TRBJ2-1	TRBV29-1	few	.	10	CSASNNEQFF	TGCAGCGCCTCGAACAATGAGCAGTTCTTC
TRBJ2-7	TRBV5-4	.	TRBD2	15	CASSPGLAGVREQYF	TGTGCCAGCAGCCCCGGACTAGCGGGAGTGAGGGAGCAGTACTTC
TRBJ2-1	TRBV18	many	.	14	CASSPWDGNNEQFF	TGTGCCAGCTCACCCTGGGACGGCAACAATGAGCAGTTCTTC
TRBJ2-5	TRBV20-1	many	.	14	CSAPEIARGETQYF	TGCAGTGCTCCAGAGATAGCGAGGGGAGAGACCCAGTACTTC
TRBJ2-1	TRBV6-5	many	.	14	CASSYGPGVFEQFF	TGTGCCAGCAGTTACGGGCCAGGGGTCTTTGAGCAGTTCTTC
TRBJ2-7	TRBV9	many	.	15	CASSPAVLGDNEQYF	TGTGCCAGCAGCCCAGCGGTGCTAGGGGATAACGAGCAGTACTTC
TRBJ1-1	TRBV20-1	few	TRBD1	15	CSARAFQGAATEAFF	TGCAGTGCTAGAGCGTTTCAGGGGGCGGCCACTGAAGCTTTCTTT
TRBJ1-4	TRBV5-1	few	TRBD1	15	CASSRGTGKYEKLFF	TGCGCCAGCAGCCGGGGGACAGGGAAGTATGAAAAACTGTTTTTT
TRBJ2-1	TRBV11-3	.	TRBD2	13	CASSWASGSLQFF	TGTGCCAGCAGCTGGGCTAGCGGGAGCCTCCAGTTCTTC
TRBJ2-2	TRBV5-1	many	.	13	CASSVQGTGELFF	TGCGCCAGCAGCGTACAGGGTACCGGGGAGCTGTTTTTT
TRBJ2-7	TRBV6-8	.	.	14	CASSYEDSPYEQYF	TGTGCCAGCAGTTACGAGGACAGTCCCTACGAGCAGTACTTC
TRBJ2-2	TRBV2	many	.	14	CASKGSSQTGELFF	TGTGCCAGCAAGGGTAGCAGCCAAACCGGGGAGCTGTTTTTT
TRBJ1-1	TRBV5-6	.	.	14	CASSFGVENTEAFF	TGTGCCAGCAGCTTTGGTGTGGAGAACACTGAAGCTTTCTTT
TRBJ2-5	TRBV4-2	many	TRBD1	14	CASSQETGEETQYF	TGTGCCAGCAGCCAAGAGACAGGGGAAGAGACCCAGTACTTC
TRBJ2-5	TRBV7-9	.	.	13	CASSLVQQETQYF	TGTGCCAGCAGCTTAGTACAGCAAGAGACCCAGTACTTC